This TCR beta chain was retrieved from a study of OX40 agonist ivuxolimab in advanced cancers. This CDR3 is 13 amino acids long. V lost 1 base to trimming and J lost 3 bases, with 6 bases between them. In germline, CDR1 is SGHNT, CDR2 YENEEA. Measured with immunoSEQ multiplex PCR; TCRdb has only the in-frame clones, and not every one. The table lists fewer than 35,000 clones, approximately 89% of them singletons. This chain uses TRBV11-3 with TRBJ1-1; D gene ambiguous. This receptor was obtained from an adult with an advanced solid tumor such as melanoma, head and neck, liver or kidney cancer. Sequenced here: CD4+ or CD8+ T cells sorted from blood, sampled in a trial of the OX40 agonist ivuxolimab. The CDR3 bases are TGTGCCAGCAGCTTAGGCAGAGACACTGAAGCTTTCTTT. Its translation is CASSLGRDTEAFF. The complete variable domain, with remaining parts taken from reference TRBV11-3 and TRBJ1-1, reads EAGVVQSPRYKIIEKKQPVAFWCNPISGHNTLYWYLQNLGQGPELLIRYENEEAVDDSQLPKDRFSAERLKGVDSTLKIQPAELGDSAVYLCASSLGRDTEAFFGQGTRLTVV.